Each of the 9 T cell receptor beta chains below was sequenced from the same sample in a study of T cells in Graves' hyperthyroidism and ophthalmopathy. Researchers amplified the TCR beta CDR3 regions from RNA transcripts. HTBI primers were employed in a first-round RT-PCR of the TCR CDR3. TCRdb re-analysed the multiplex PCR reads in MiXCR, keeping a single row per CDR3 protein. The sample consists of 560,000 or so distinct CDR3 sequences, about half of them appearing once. The material sequenced was peripheral blood or thyroid tissue (not recorded which). The receptors stem from a woman younger than 35 with Graves' hyperthyroidism.

The V call is TRBV24-1, the J call TRBJ2-7, with TRBD2 identical over 8 bases. Per the germline V gene, CDR1 is KGHDR and CDR2 is SFDVKD. V gave up 9 bases and J gave up 3 bases; unmatched junction bases: 6. CDR3 length equals 13 residues. CDR3 bases: TGTGCCACCGGGGCGGCGGGAGGCTACGAGCAGTACTTC. Protein sequence: CATGAAGGYEQYF.

DNA of the CDR3: TGCAGCTTGGTAGGGGAAGAAAACTATGGCTACACCTTC. Its translation: CSLVGEENYGYTF. This chain joins TRBV29-1 and TRBJ1-2; weak D call: TRBD1 (5 bases). Between the trimmed V and J ends, which lost 8 bases and 2 bases, there was a span of 15 bases. The CDR3 is made up of 13 amino acids. Germline V lookup: CDR1 SQVTM, CDR2 ANQGSEA.

In its sample, this clonotype was seen many times. V usage is TRBV10-3 and J usage is TRBJ1-1; 10 nucleotides match TRBD1. Germline CDR1 ENHRY, CDR2 SYGVKD. CDR3 length: 13 amino acids. V dropped 10 bases and J dropped 4; count of bases not matched to a gene: 6. The CDR3 DNA follows: TGTGCCACCCACCGGGACAGGGGCACTGAAGCTTTCTTT. This encodes CATHRDRGTEAFF.

This chain links TRBV29-1 with TRBJ2-5; D is possibly TRBD2 (6 bases). From germline, CDR1 is SQVTM and CDR2 ANQGSEA. The length of the CDR3 is 11 residues. The V end was cut by 8 bases, the J end by 7 bases, with 14 bases between. The CDR3 bases are TGCAGCAGTCGGAGGGCAGGGACCCAGTACTTC. It yields the protein CSSRRAGTQYF.

The V and J genes are TRBV14 and TRBJ1-5; maybe TRBD1 (5 bases). CDR1 and CDR2 (germline): SGHDN, FVKESK. CDR3 length: 14 residues. Between the trimmed V and J ends, which lost 4 bases and 3 bases, there was a span of 10 bases. The CDR3 region is CASSRQLPNQPQHF. The CDR3 DNA reads as TGTGCCAGCAGCCGACAGCTCCCCAATCAGCCCCAGCATTTT.

This sequence joins TRBV30 and TRBJ2-7; no clear D. Per the germline V gene, CDR1 is GTSNPN and CDR2 is SVGIG (reference sequence). CDR3 length: 11 residues. The V and J ends lost 1 base and 4 bases respectively, with 5 bases between them. CDR3 sequence: CAWSGRYEQYF. Written as DNA, the CDR3 is TGTGCCTGGAGTGGACGGTACGAGCAGTACTTC.

V usage is TRBV18 and J usage is TRBJ2-5, with a possible D match to TRBD1 (6 bases). Trimming took 0 bases from V and 3 from J, leaving 8 bases between them. This CDR3 has 14 residues. The germline V gene has CDR1 KGHSH and CDR2 LQKENI. CDR3 amino acids: CASSPPAGEETQYF. CDR3 coding DNA: TGTGCCAGCTCACCACCGGCAGGGGAAGAGACCCAGTACTTC. Drawing the rest from reference TRBV18 and TRBJ2-5, the complete variable domain is NAGVMQNPRHLVRRRGQEARLRCSPMKGHSHVYWYRQLPEEGLKFMVYLQKENIIDESGMPKERFSAEFPKEGPSILRIQQVVRGDSAAYFCASSPPAGEETQYFGPGTRLLVL.

In its sample, this clonotype was seen a few times. The chain is built from TRBV2 and TRBJ1-5; 7 bases align to TRBD1. This CDR3 is 13 amino acids long. CDR1 SNHLY and CDR2 FYNNEI come from the germline V gene. With 8 bases clipped from V and 7 bases from J, the junction kept 8 bases outside the gene matches. The chain's CDR3 is CASDRDSGQPQHF. DNA for the CDR3: TGTGCCAGCGACAGGGATTCGGGCCAGCCCCAGCATTTT.

Note on this clonotype: Just one base apart from a much larger clone, this may be a read error. The genes are TRBV7-9 and TRBJ1-2; maybe TRBD1 (6 bases). CDR3 length: 13 residues. CDR1 is SEHNR, CDR2 FQNEAQ, per germline (reference sequence). CDR3 in amino acids: CASSSGTPYGCTF. The CDR3 DNA reads as TGTGCCAGCAGCTCCGGGACACCCTATGGCTGCACCTTC.